One sample yielded the 10 T cell receptor beta chains listed below, sequenced in a study of T cells in Graves' hyperthyroidism and ophthalmopathy. RNA transcripts provided the source from which TCR beta CDR3 regions were amplified. The HTBI primer set drove a first-round RT-PCR of the TCR CDR3. MiXCR was run by TCRdb on the multiplex PCR reads, yielding one entry per CDR3 protein. The table records around 370,000 distinct CDR3 sequences, roughly 20% of them present only once. Sequenced sample: blood. The receptors shown here come from a man aged 18 to 29 with Graves' ophthalmopathy.

Note on this clonotype: Possible read error: a much larger clone is one base away. This chain joins TRBV12-3 or TRBV12-4 and TRBJ1-2; 7 bases are shared with TRBD1. The CDR3 sequence is 14 residues long. The CDR3 DNA reads as TGTGCCAACAGTTTTGGACAGGATAACTATGGCTACACCTTC. Its translation: CANSFGQDNYGYTF.

The chain employs TRBV24-1 and TRBJ1-4; 10 bases align to TRBD1. CDR3 length: 16 residues. Germline CDR1 reads KGHDR; CDR2 reads SFDVKD. J was trimmed by 0 bases and V by 8 bases; bases with no gene match: 5. The CDR3 bases are TGTGCCACCAACCTAGGACAGGGGGCAACTAATGAAAAACTGTTTTTT. It is translated as CATNLGQGATNEKLFF.

This clonotype was detected ten times or more. The genes are TRBV20-1 and TRBJ2-3; 14 bases agree with TRBD2. The length of the CDR3 is 19 residues. The V and J ends lost 2 bases and 2 bases, in that order; junction bases with no gene match: 12. Germline CDR1 DFQATT, CDR2 SNEGSKA (reference sequence). The CDR3 here is CSARRLAGGSSGPTDTQYF. The CDR3 DNA is TGCAGTGCTAGAAGACTAGCGGGGGGGTCCTCGGGCCCCACAGATACGCAGTATTTT.

Concerning this clonotype itself: A single base separates this from a much larger clone, so it may be a read error. This chain connects TRBV12-3 or TRBV12-4 to TRBJ2-7, with D possibly being TRBD2 (6 bases). V lost 6 bases, J lost 7 bases, and 22 bases lay in between. The CDR3 extends over 15 amino acids. For the CDR3, the DNA is TGTGCCAGCAGAGCCCCCGGGATAGGGGACTGGGAGCAGTACTTC. Protein sequence: CASRAPGIGDWEQYF.

This clonotype has a count of ten or more. The J gene is TRBJ2-1, the V gene TRBV7-8, with TRBD2 matching over 8 bases. The CDR3 runs 13 residues. J was trimmed by 8 bases and V by 5 bases; bases with no gene match: 5. CDR1 SGHVS and CDR2 FQNEAQ come from the germline V gene. The CDR3 loop is CASSPGGGDEQFF. The DNA for the CDR3 is TGTGCCAGCAGCCCCGGGGGGGGTGATGAGCAGTTCTTC. Together with reference TRBV7-8 and TRBJ2-1, the CDR3 gives the full variable domain: GAGVSQSPRYKVAKRGQDVALRCDPISGHVSLFWYQQALGQGPEFLTYFQNEAQLDKSGLPSDRFFAERPEGSVSTLKIQRTQQEDSAVYLCASSPGGGDEQFFGPGTRLTVL.

This clonotype has at least ten counts. This sequence joins TRBV13 and TRBJ2-1; D possibly corresponds to TRBD2 (5 bases). CDR3 length equals 13 residues. V was trimmed by 5 bases and J by 4 bases, leaving 9 bases between them. CDR1 and CDR2 from the germline V gene are PRHDT and FYEKMQ (reference sequence). In DNA, the CDR3 is TGTGCCAGCAGCCCGACGGGGTACAATGAGCAGTTCTTC. It specifies CASSPTGYNEQFF.

This clonotype occurred many times. The chain links TRBV12-3 or TRBV12-4 to TRBJ1-6; 7 positions agree with TRBD1. The junction had 3 bases not matched to a gene; V was cut back by 1 base and J by 6 bases. CDR3 length equals 15 residues. The CDR3 spells CASSLGGTVNSPLHF. The CDR3 region has the DNA TGTGCCAGCAGTTTAGGGGGGACAGTTAATTCACCCCTCCACTTT.

Concerning this clonotype: A much larger clone differs by one base, so this may be a read error. The chain combines TRBV3-1 with TRBJ1-3; no firm D call. Germline V gene data show CDR1 as LGHDT and CDR2 as YNNKEL (reference sequence). The CDR3 has 15 amino acids. The CDR3 nucleotides are TGTGCCGGCAGCGACCCACGGGCTCTTGGAAACACCATATATTTT. Protein product: CAGSDPRALGNTIYF.

This clonotype was counted ten times or more. V gene TRBV9 combines with J gene TRBJ2-5; no clear D. Per the germline V gene, CDR1 is SGDLS and CDR2 is YYNGEE. V was clipped by 0 bases and J by 6 bases, with 12 bases between them. The CDR3 extends over 14 amino acids. CDR3 sequence: CASSVEPFRQTQYF. The CDR3 DNA reads as TGTGCCAGCAGCGTAGAACCTTTCAGACAGACCCAGTACTTC.

This clonotype was counted between two and nine times. V gene TRBV5-1 combines with J gene TRBJ2-3, with TRBD2 matching over 9 bases. The V segment lost 4 bases and the J segment 4 bases; nucleotides outside the gene matches: 4. The CDR3 runs to 14 residues. Germline V gene sequence: CDR1 SGHRS, CDR2 YFSETQ. The CDR3: CASSLVAGADTQYF. CDR3 coding DNA: TGCGCCAGCAGCCTGGTAGCGGGGGCAGATACGCAGTATTTT. The variable domain in full, completed from reference TRBV5-1 and TRBJ2-3, reads KAGVTQTPRYLIKTRGQQVTLSCSPISGHRSVSWYQQTPGQGLQFLFEYFSETQRNKGNFPGRFSGRQFSNSRSEMNVSTLELGDSALYLCASSLVAGADTQYFGPGTRLTVL.